This T cell receptor (beta chain) is from a study of cytomegalovirus exposure and HLA in healthy donors. V lost 5 bases and J lost 5, with 10 bases in between. From germline, CDR1 is SQVTM and CDR2 ANQGSEA. The CDR3 is 11 amino acids. Amplification used 60 Vbeta primers and 13 Jbeta primers. The method was immunoSEQ multiplex PCR; TCRdb's version includes in-frame clones alone and lacks a portion of them. The table lists around 180,000 clones, roughly 84% of them singletons. The origin of this receptor is a boy aged 5-17 years in good health and CMV-seronegative. The material sequenced was PBMCs. The chain links TRBV29-1 to TRBJ2-7; D ambiguous. The CDR3 is CSVLLRDEQYF. The CDR3 bases are TGCAGCGTTCTCCTTCGTGACGAGCAGTACTTC.